These T cell receptor beta chains were read from a single sample in a study of post-analysis software for immune sequencing data. TCRdb ran MiXCR on the PCR reads and lists one entry per CDR3 protein. The table records about 770,000 distinct CDR3 sequences, about 45% of them present only once. The sample was blood. The receptors derive from a girl under 18 with multiple sclerosis. CDR3s include the opening cysteine and the closing phenylalanine or tryptophan. D genes are given only for firm matches. Expanded clones get a size class; other rows say once, few or many, or leave the size out.

J gene,V gene,D gene,clone size,CDR3 DNA,CDR3 protein
TRBJ2-7,TRBV12-3/TRBV12-4,TRBD1,-,TGTGCCAGCAGTTTAACCGGACAGGGGGCCGAGCAGTACTTC,CASSLTGQGAEQYF
TRBJ2-3,TRBV3-1,TRBD2,-,TGTGCCAGCAGCCAAGATTCGGGAGGGAAGGTGGATCGAGATACGCAGTATTTT,CASSQDSGGKVDRDTQYF
TRBJ2-5,TRBV29-1,-,-,TGCAGCGTTCTCTTAGAGGGGGAGACCCAGTACTTC,CSVLLEGETQYF
TRBJ2-5,TRBV20-1,TRBD1,once,TGCAGTGCAAGGACAGGGATAGAGACCCAGTACTTC,CSARTGIETQYF
TRBJ2-3,TRBV20-1,TRBD2,once,TGCAGTGCTCTAGCGGGAGCGACAGATACGCAGTATTTT,CSALAGATDTQYF
TRBJ2-7,TRBV3-1,TRBD2,-,TGTGCCAGCAGCCGGCAAGGGACTAGGCGCACCTACGAGCAGTACTTC,CASSRQGTRRTYEQYF
TRBJ2-1,TRBV2,TRBD2,once,TGTGCCCCGGGGCTAGCGGAGGGCTCCTACAATGAGCAGTTCTTC,CAPGLAEGSYNEQFF
TRBJ2-4,TRBV5-1,TRBD2,few,TGCGCCAGCAACCCCGGGGGGGACATTCAGTACTTC,CASNPGGDIQYF
TRBJ2-7,TRBV20-1,TRBD1,-,TGCAGTGCTGTCACCCCCGGGACAGTCTATTACGAGCAGTACTTC,CSAVTPGTVYYEQYF
TRBJ2-7,TRBV7-2,TRBD2,-,TGTGCCAGCAGGGCGACTAGCGGGAGAGGGGAGTACGAGCAGTACTTC,CASRATSGRGEYEQYF
TRBJ2-5,TRBV28,TRBD1,-,TGTGCCAGCAGTTTACGGGACAGGGCCAGTTGGGAGCAGTACTTC,CASSLRDRASWEQYF
TRBJ2-1,TRBV12-3/TRBV12-4,-,-,TGTGCCAGCAGTTTTAGGTGGAGAAATGAGCAGTTCTTC,CASSFRWRNEQFF
TRBJ2-7,TRBV12-3/TRBV12-4,-,few,TGTGCCAGCAGCCAAGTCGGTAACGAGCAGTACTTC,CASSQVGNEQYF
TRBJ2-1,TRBV6-1,TRBD2,-,TGTGCCAGCAGTGCACCGGGAGGGGAGCAGTTCTTC,CASSAPGGEQFF
TRBJ1-4,TRBV25-1,-,-,TGTGCCAGCACCCCTAATGAAAAACTGTTTTTT,CASTPNEKLFF
TRBJ1-2,TRBV5-1,TRBD1,few,TGCGCCAGCAGTTCTAGACAGGGTGAATATGGCTACACCTTC,CASSSRQGEYGYTF
TRBJ2-6,TRBV7-8,-,-,TGTGCCAGCAGTCCCAGCTCCAGGTCTTCCTCTGGGGCCAACGTCCTGACTTTC,CASSPSSRSSSGANVLTF
TRBJ2-7,TRBV6-5,-,many,TGTGCCAGCAGTGAGACAGGACCCTCCTACGAGCAGTACTTC,CASSETGPSYEQYF